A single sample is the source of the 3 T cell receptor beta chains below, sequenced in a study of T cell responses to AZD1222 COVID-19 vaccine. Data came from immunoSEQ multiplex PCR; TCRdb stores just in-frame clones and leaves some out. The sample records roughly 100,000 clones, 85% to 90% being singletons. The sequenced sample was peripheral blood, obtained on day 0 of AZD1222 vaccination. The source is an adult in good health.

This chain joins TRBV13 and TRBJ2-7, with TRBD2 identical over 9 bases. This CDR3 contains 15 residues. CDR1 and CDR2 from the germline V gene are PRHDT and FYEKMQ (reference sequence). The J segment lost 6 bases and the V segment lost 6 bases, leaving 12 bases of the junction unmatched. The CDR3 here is CASSPGLAGALEQYF. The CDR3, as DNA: TGTGCCAGCAGTCCCGGGTTAGCGGGGGCCCTCGAGCAGTACTTC.

The CDR3 spells CASSLGDTQYF. CDR3 coding DNA: TGTGCCAGCAGCTTAGGCGATACGCAGTATTTT. The rearrangement uses TRBV11-2 and TRBJ2-3; D call uncertain. The CDR3 totals 11 residues. V was pared by 1 base and J by 6 bases, with 2 bases between. Germline V gene data show CDR1 as SGHAT and CDR2 as FQNNGV.

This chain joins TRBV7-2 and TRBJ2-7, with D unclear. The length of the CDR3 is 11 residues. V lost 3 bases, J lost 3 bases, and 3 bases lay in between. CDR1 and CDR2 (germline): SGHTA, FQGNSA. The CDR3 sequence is CASSLVYEQYF. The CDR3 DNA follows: TGTGCCAGCAGCTTGGTCTACGAGCAGTACTTC.